Given below is one T cell receptor beta chain in context. The target antigen is unknown. This sample stems from a study of long-term antiretroviral therapy in people with HIV. Study conclusions and caveats: Whichever time point was examined, clones expanded before ART dominated the repertoire.

Runs used v3.0 of the immunoSEQ assay and were done at survey level. Only in-frame clones appear in the TCRdb table, and some are missing; sequencing was by immunoSEQ multiplex PCR. The data hold some 28,000 clones, with around 93% observed a single time. Germline values: CDR1 SGHRS, CDR2 YFSETQ. The CDR3 totals 14 residues. Trimming removed 2 bases at V and 0 bases at J, with 9 bases between. The sequenced sample was unsorted PBMCs, obtained 5.3 years after starting antiretroviral therapy. The chain uses TRBV5-1 and TRBJ2-7; D is perhaps TRBD1 (6 bases). This receptor was obtained from a man aged 50 to 60 with HIV. In nucleotides, the CDR3 is TGCGCCAGCAGCTTAACAGGGACCTCCTACGAGCAGTACTTC. Translating gives CASSLTGTSYEQYF.